This T cell receptor (beta chain) emerged from a study of siplizumab effects on memory and regulatory T cells (dated by TCRdb to the late 2010s). For the study in its entirety: The effect of the anti-CD2 antibody siplizumab on alloreactive T-cell subsets was examined in allogeneic mixed lymphocyte reactions constructed from human PBMCs.

TCRbeta CDR3 sequencing was performed on sorted unstimulated T cells and on proliferating T cells recovered from mixed lymphocyte reactions. Fresh whole blood from 9 to 10 HLA-typed healthy donors served as the source for isolating PBMCs. This clone was observed once. Its antigen remains unidentified. Base qualities are not at hand, and no much larger clone is one base apart. V drops 0 bases and J drops 2 bases, leaving 8 bases in between. The CDR3 spans 14 residues, from the cysteine through the phenylalanine. Kept here is only the CDR3 DNA, which spans 42 bases and is read in frame from base 1. As encoded in the germline V gene, CDR1 is KGHSH while CDR2 is LQKENI. The library was made by the immunoSEQ multiplex PCR assay. Some 9.9 x 10^4 TCR templates per sample were assayed by the deep sequencing platform. Genomic DNA extracted from sorted T cells was used for TCRbeta CDR3 sequencing. Regarding the original processing steps: The R programming language was used for clonal analysis of the TCRbeta CDR3 data. Alloreactive CD4+ and CD8+ clones were defined by comparing unstimulated samples with post-reaction CFSE-low samples. Regulatory or non-regulatory origin was assigned to alloreactive CD4+ clones by matching of sequences to sorted unstimulated Treg and non-Treg repertoires. This immuneACCESS table, as held by TCRdb, lists in-frame sequences with V and J called but not all clones. Of the missing ones, under half trace to an unresolved V gene in checked studies; the others have no known cause. V, J and clone size reflect that table, while D and trimming were determined from the DNA. The sample records some 100,000 clones, about nine tenths of which are singletons. In total, the top ten clones hold approximately 2.7% of the sample.

The paper as a whole reports these results and caveats: Among mappable alloreactive CD4+ clones, the Treg-derived fraction averaged 68.8% with siplizumab versus 26.9% in control reactions. The cumulative frequency of alloreactive sequences that could be traced back to unstimulated CD4+ memory T cells was significantly reduced by siplizumab. Because sequences below about 10^-5 frequency were poorly captured, only a minor fraction of alloreactive clones could be mapped to unstimulated subsets. Unstimulated naive T cells appeared more diverse than memory T cells, and naive cells seemed to contribute substantially to the alloresponse. No functional confirmation was obtained for the suppressive function of proliferating Tregs from siplizumab cultures. Roughly 75-97% of proliferating CD4+ or CD8+ clones could not be assigned a naive or memory phenotype.

Material for sequencing was CD4+ T cells sorted from blood. This chain is built from TRBV18 and TRBJ2-7, with the identity of the D gene unclear. The receptor was derived from a human donor in good health. Some clones in this sample may be carry-over from other donors' samples. CDR3 protein: CASSPPSLTYEQYF. At the DNA level, the sequence is TGTGCCAGCTCACCACCTTCCTTAACCTACGAGCAGTACTTC.